These 5 T cell receptor beta chains share one sample of origin, sequenced in a study of cytomegalovirus exposure and HLA in healthy donors. The PCR used 60 Vbeta and 13 Jbeta primers. Profiling relied on immunoSEQ multiplex PCR, and the TCRdb table lists in-frame clones only, not all of them. The table shows under 150,000 clones, with 80% occurring only once. Sample: PBMCs. Receptors originate from a woman in her thirties or forties in good health and CMV-seronegative.

CDR3 bases: TGTGCCAGCAGCCCCCCATGGGAGCGGAGCACAGATACGCAGTATTTT. This codes for CASSPPWERSTDTQYF. The rearrangement joins TRBV5-5 to TRBJ2-3, with a possible D match to TRBD2 (5 bases). This CDR3 comprises 16 residues. Germline CDR1 is SGHKS and CDR2 is YYEKEE (reference sequence). Trimming removed 4 bases from V and 0 bases from J, with 15 bases in between.

V is TRBV28 and J is TRBJ1-1; D perhaps matches TRBD1 (5 bases). Trimming shortened V by 8 bases and J by 0 bases, and 16 bases separated the two germline ends. This CDR3 spans 15 amino acids. Germline V lookup: CDR1 MDHEN, CDR2 SYDVKM. CDR3 region: CASVESGGVNTEAFF. CDR3 nucleotides: TGTGCCAGCGTAGAGAGTGGGGGGGTGAACACTGAAGCTTTCTTT.

The chain joins TRBV11-2 to TRBJ2-1; D remains unclear. CDR1 is SGHAT, CDR2 FQNNGV, per germline. The CDR3 length is 14 residues. V was clipped by 0 bases and J by 9 bases, with 12 bases between them. In DNA, the CDR3 is TGTGCCAGCAGCTTAGAAGCCCGCCGAGGTGAGCAGTTCTTC. Its protein product is CASSLEARRGEQFF.

This chain connects TRBV15 to TRBJ2-7; no definite D call. The CDR3 spans 16 residues. The germline gives CDR1 LNHNV, CDR2 YYDKDF (reference sequence). V was pared by 0 bases and J by 7 bases, with 19 bases between. CDR3 in DNA: TGTGCCACCAGCAGAGATCGCGCTAGTTTAGCTACGGAGCAGTACTTC. This sequence encodes CATSRDRASLATEQYF.

This clone was detected once. The chain couples TRBV7-8 to TRBJ1-5, with D maybe TRBD1 (6 bases). This CDR3 spans 17 amino acids. The germline V gene has CDR1 SGHVS and CDR2 FQNEAQ. V was shortened by 4 bases and J by 7 bases, with 23 bases between the two germline ends. The DNA for the CDR3 is TGTGCCAGCAGCTCCGGTCTCACAGGGATCAGTCGGCAGCCCCAGCATTTT. Protein: CASSSGLTGISRQPQHF.